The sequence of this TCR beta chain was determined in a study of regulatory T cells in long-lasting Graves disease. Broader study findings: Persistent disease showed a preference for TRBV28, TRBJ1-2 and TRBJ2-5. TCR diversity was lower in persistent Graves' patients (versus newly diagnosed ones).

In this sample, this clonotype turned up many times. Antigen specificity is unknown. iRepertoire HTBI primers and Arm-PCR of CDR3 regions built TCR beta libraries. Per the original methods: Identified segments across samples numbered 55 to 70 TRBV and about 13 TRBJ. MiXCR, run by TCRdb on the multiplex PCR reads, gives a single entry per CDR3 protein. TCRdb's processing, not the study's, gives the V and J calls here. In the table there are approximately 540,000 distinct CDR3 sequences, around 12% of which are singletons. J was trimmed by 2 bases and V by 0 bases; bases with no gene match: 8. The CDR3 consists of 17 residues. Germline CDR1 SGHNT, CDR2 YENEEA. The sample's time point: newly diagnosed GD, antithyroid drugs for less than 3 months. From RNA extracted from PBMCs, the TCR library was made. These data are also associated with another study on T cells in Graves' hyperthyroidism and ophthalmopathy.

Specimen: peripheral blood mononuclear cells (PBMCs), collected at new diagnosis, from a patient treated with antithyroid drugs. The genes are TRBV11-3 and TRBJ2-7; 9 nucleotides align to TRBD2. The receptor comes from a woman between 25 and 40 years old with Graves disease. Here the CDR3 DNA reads TGTGCCAGCAGCTTAGATTCTATAGCGGGGGTGGCCTACGAGCAGTACTTC. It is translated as CASSLDSIAGVAYEQYF.